This T cell receptor beta chain was sequenced for a study of breast tumors, draining lymph nodes, adjacent tissues. V was pared by 7 bases and J by 1 base, with 14 bases between. CDR3 length: 14 amino acids. Germline V gives CDR1 ENHRY, CDR2 SYGVKD. TCRdb fed the multiplex PCR reads into MiXCR, producing one record per CDR3 protein. The sample lists 100,000 to 150,000 distinct CDR3 sequences, about a fifth occurring once. Axillary draining lymph nodes of breast cancer patients supplied the node samples. This clonotype was seen just once. The sequence came from a female donor with breast cancer. Some clones in this sample may be carry-over from other donors' samples. J is TRBJ2-7 and V is TRBV10-3, with a tentative D call TRBD2 (5 bases). The sequenced material came from axillary lymph node tissue. In DNA form, the CDR3 reads TGTGCCATCAAAGGAGGCAGCGTTTCCTACGAGCAGTACTTC. This sequence encodes CAIKGGSVSYEQYF.